Below, one T cell receptor (beta chain) is given with its context. The antigen it recognizes is unknown. No base qualities exist here, and no much larger clone lies one base off it. This entry comes from a study of post-analysis software for immune sequencing data (dated by TCRdb to between 2014 and 2017). Broadly, across the study: Disease courses on record covered relapsing-remitting, secondary progressive and progressive-relapsing multiple sclerosis, though some patients had no subtype annotation. The patient repertoires were set against eleven to twelve previously published healthy control repertoires from donors whose ages ranged from roughly 6 to 27 years. A subset of samples was prepared in parallel using single-end sample barcoding, then pooled and co-amplified after Illumina adapter ligation. Here is what the overall study found, with its caveats: Significantly lower normalized Chao1 diversity was found in multiple sclerosis patients than in controls, suggesting substantial peripheral T-cell clonal expansion. When samples were clustered directly using the F measure, samples prepared in the same batch co-clustered strongly, which prompted a batch-effect correction. The multiple sclerosis patient group was slightly younger than the control group.

To demonstrate the VDJtools post-analysis software, the study profiled TCR beta repertoires from the peripheral blood of 10 to 15 young patients with multiple sclerosis. The multiple sclerosis patients were children and adolescents between 6 and 15 years of age. The protocol used for the library was PCR. Instrument used: Illumina HiSeq 2500. Unique molecular identifiers were incorporated into TCR beta cDNA libraries to reduce PCR and sequencing biases. Per 1 to 10 million input T cells, around 500,000 cDNA molecules were obtained, such that each molecule approximated one T cell. The patient libraries were prepared and sequenced with the same protocol used for the earlier healthy control dataset. Samples belonging to the same batch were prepared together, multiplexed and sequenced on a shared HiSeq lane. The study's own analysis went as follows. MIGEC was used to process the raw barcoded reads, and molecular identifier groups with only a single read were discarded before consensus assembly and CDR3 extraction. VDJtools was used for post-analysis of the clonotype tables, with diversity normalized by down-sampling every dataset to the smallest sample size. To correct batch-related cross-sample contamination, repertoire overlap clustering matched CDR3 amino acid sequences but not nucleotide sequences. TCRdb reprocessed the public reads (quality trimming at Q25 with fastp, clone calling with MiXCR) and kept in-frame beta chains. Merged by CDR3 protein, the rows form single entries marked with the most common genes and DNA. The V and J calls come from TCRdb's annotation, not from the publication. The sample yields about 260,000 distinct CDR3 sequences; approximately 34% were counted once. The ten largest clones capture 4% to 5.5% of the sample.

The sequenced sample consisted of blood. This TCR was sampled from a girl aged 10 to 17 with multiple sclerosis.

The base sequence is TGTGCCAGCAGCCCCCTGAAGGATGCGACGGACACCATATATTTT. This is translated as CASSPLKDATDTIYF. The chain was built from TRBV7-9 and TRBJ1-3, with no confidently assigned D gene. From cysteine to phenylalanine, the CDR3 is 15 amino acids long. Just the 45-base CDR3 DNA is kept, in frame starting at base 1. V is pared back by 5 bases and J by 8 bases, with 19 bases lying between the germline termini. CDR1 and CDR2 were assigned from the germline V gene (reference sequence) as SEHNR and FQNEAQ.